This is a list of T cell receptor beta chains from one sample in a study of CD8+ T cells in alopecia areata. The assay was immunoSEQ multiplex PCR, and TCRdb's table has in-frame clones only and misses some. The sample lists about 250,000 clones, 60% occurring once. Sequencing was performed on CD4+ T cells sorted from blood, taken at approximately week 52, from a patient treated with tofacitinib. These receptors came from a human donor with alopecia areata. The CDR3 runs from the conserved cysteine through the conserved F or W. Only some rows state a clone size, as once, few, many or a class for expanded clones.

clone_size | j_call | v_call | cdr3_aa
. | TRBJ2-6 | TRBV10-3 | CAIRAWTGSSGANVLTF
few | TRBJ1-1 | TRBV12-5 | CASGLTPGGFTEAFF
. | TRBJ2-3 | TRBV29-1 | CSAQGLAGGRDTQYF
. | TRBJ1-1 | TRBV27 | CASRTVRAGATEAFF
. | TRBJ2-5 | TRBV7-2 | CASSYTGTTMTQYF
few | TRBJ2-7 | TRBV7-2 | CASSLDPREYEQYF
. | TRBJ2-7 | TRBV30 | CAWRKEYSSSYEQYF
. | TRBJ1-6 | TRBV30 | CAWRSGTVSSYNSPLHF
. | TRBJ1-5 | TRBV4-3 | CASSQAGGSQPQHF
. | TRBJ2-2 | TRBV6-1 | CASLRALNTGELFF
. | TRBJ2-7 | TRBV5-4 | CASSLEGLGEQYF
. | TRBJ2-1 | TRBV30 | CAWSVLWEQFF
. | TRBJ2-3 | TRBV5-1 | CASSSTSGADTQYF
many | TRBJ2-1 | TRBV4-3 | CASSQGPTVMHEQFF
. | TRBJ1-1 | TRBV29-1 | CSAREDRRYTEAFF
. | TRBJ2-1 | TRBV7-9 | CASSGRPGSHYNEQFF
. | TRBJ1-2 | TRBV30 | CAFLRGRANYGYTF
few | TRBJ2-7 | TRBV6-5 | CASSNPSALEQYF
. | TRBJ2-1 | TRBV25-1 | CASSAGLGVYYNEQFF
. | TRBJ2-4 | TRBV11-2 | CASSSQGADIQYF
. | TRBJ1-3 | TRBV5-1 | CASSTTGGADGNTIYF
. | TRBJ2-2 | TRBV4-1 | CASSPDTGELFF
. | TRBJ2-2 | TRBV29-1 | CSVLRGGGTGELFF
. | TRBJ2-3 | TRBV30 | CARGGGDTQYF
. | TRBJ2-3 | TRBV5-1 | CASSQGVVDTQYF
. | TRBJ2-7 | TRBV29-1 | CSGRTGGRHYEQYF
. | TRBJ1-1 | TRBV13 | CASSRDRDTEAFF
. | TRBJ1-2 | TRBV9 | CASSASGQGTNYGYTF
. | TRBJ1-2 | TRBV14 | CASSQGRRFYGYTF
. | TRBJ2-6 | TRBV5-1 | CASSPVGQGGYGANVLTF
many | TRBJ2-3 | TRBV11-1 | CASSLFGRDTQYF
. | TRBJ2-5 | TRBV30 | CAWSPPPTGKTQYF